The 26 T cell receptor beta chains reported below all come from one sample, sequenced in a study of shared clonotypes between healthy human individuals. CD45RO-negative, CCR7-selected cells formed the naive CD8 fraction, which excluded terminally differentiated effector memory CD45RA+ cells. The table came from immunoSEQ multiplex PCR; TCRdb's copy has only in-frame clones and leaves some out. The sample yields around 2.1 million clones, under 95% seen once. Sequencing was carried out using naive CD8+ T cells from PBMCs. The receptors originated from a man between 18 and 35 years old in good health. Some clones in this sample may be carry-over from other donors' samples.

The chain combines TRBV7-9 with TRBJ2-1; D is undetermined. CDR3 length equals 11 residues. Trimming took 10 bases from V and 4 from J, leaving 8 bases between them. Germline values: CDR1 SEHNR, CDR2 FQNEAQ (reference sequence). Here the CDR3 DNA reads TGTGCCACCAATTCTTACAATGAGCAGTTCTTC. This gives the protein CATNSYNEQFF. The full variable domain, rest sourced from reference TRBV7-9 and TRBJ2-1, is DTGVSQNPRHKITKRGQNVTFRCDPISEHNRLYWYRQTLGQGPEFLTYFQNEAQLEKSRLLSDRFSAERPKGSFSTLEIQRTEQGDSAMYLCATNSYNEQFFGPGTRLTVL.

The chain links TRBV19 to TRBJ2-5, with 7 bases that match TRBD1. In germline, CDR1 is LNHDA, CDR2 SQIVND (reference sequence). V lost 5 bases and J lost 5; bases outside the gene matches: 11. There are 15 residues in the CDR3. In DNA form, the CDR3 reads TGTGCCAGTAGTGGAAGAGTGGACAGGTCGGAGACCCAGTACTTC. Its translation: CASSGRVDRSETQYF.

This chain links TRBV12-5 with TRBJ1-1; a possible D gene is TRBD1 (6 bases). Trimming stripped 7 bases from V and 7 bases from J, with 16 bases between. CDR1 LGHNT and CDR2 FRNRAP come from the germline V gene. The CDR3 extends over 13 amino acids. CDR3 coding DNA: TGTGCTAGTGTTCCTGGGGGCAAGGGTGAAGCTTTCTTT. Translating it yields CASVPGGKGEAFF.

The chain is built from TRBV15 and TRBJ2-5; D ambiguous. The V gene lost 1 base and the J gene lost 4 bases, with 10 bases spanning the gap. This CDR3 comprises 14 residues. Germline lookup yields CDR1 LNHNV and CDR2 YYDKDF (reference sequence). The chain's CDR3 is CATSRGGSPETQYF. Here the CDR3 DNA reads TGTGCCACCAGCAGAGGGGGTAGTCCAGAGACCCAGTACTTC.

CDR3 in amino acids: CASSYPYGAGGELFF. Written as DNA, the CDR3 is TGTGCCAGCAGCTACCCTTATGGGGCGGGCGGGGAGCTGTTTTTT. This sequence joins TRBV7-2 and TRBJ2-2; D might be TRBD1 or TRBD2, each matching 5 bases. Germline CDR1 is SGHTA and CDR2 is FQGNSA. Between the trimmed V and J ends, which lost 4 bases and 7 bases, there was a span of 16 bases. The CDR3 loop spans 15 amino acids. The whole variable domain, remainder taken from reference TRBV7-2 and TRBJ2-2, is GAGVSQSPSNKVTEKGKDVELRCDPISGHTALYWYRQSLGQGLEFLIYFQGNSAPDKSGLPSDRFSAERTGGSVSTLTIQRTQQEDSAVYLCASSYPYGAGGELFFGEGSRLTVL.

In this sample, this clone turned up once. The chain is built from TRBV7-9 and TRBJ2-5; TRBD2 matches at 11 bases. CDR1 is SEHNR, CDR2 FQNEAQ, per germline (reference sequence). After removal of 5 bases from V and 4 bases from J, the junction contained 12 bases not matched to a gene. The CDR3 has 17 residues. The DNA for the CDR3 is TGTGCCAGCAGCGAGGGGACTAGCGGACTGGGGGGAGAGACCCAGTACTTC. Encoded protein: CASSEGTSGLGGETQYF. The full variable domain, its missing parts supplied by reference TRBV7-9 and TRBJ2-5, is DTGVSQNPRHKITKRGQNVTFRCDPISEHNRLYWYRQTLGQGPEFLTYFQNEAQLEKSRLLSDRFSAERPKGSFSTLEIQRTEQGDSAMYLCASSEGTSGLGGETQYFGPGTRLLVL.

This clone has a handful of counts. Written as DNA, the CDR3 is TGTGCCAGCACTCAAGGGGGTGGGAACACTGAAGCTTTCTTT. This encodes CASTQGGGNTEAFF. V is TRBV6-6 and J is TRBJ1-1; D might be TRBD1 (6 bases). Trimming shortened V by 7 bases and J by 1 base, and 13 bases separated the two germline ends. Germline V gene sequence: CDR1 MNHNY, CDR2 SVGAGI (reference sequence). The CDR3 covers 14 residues.

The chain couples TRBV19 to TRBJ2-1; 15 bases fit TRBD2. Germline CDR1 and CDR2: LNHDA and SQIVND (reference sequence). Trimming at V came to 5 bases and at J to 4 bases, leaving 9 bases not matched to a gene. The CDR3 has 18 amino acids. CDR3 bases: TGTGCCAGTAGTTCGGGACTAGCGGGAGGCTCTTTTTACAATGAGCAGTTCTTC. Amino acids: CASSSGLAGGSFYNEQFF.

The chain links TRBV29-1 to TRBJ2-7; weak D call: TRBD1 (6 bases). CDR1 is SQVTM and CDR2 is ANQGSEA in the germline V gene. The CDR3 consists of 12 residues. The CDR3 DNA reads TGCAGTGCGACAGGCCCCGCCTACGAGCAGTACTTC. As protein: CSATGPAYEQYF.

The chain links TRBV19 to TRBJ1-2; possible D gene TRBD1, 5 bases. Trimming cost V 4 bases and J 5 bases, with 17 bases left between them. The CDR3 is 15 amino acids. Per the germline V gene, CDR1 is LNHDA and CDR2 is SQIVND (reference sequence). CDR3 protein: CASSTIPDRIYGYTF. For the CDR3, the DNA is TGTGCCAGTAGTACGATCCCCGACAGAATATATGGCTACACCTTC.

In DNA form, the CDR3 reads TGCGCCAGCAGCCAGCTGGGACACACGAGTTTATTAGAGCAGTTCTTC. This encodes CASSQLGHTSLLEQFF. V and J are TRBV4-3 and TRBJ2-1; tentative D call: TRBD1 (6 bases). Germline V lookup: CDR1 LGHNA, CDR2 YSLEER. The CDR3 totals 16 residues. V was shortened by 3 bases and J by 10 bases, with 22 bases between the two germline ends.

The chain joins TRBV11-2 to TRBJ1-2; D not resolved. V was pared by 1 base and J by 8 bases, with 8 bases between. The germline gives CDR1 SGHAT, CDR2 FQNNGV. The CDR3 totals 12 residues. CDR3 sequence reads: CASSLGPAGYTF. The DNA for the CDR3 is TGTGCCAGCAGCTTAGGGCCCGCGGGCTACACCTTC.

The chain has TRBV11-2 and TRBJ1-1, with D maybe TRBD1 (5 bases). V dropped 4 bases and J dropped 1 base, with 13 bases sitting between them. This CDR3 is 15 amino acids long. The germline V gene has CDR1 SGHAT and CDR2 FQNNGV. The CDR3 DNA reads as TGTGCCAGCAGCTCCGCGGGACCAAGGAACACTGAAGCTTTCTTT. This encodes CASSSAGPRNTEAFF.

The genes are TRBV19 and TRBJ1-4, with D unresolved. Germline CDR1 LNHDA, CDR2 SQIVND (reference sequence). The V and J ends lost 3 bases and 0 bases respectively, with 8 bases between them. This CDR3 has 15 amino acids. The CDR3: CASSIGVATNEKLFF. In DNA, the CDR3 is TGTGCCAGTAGTATTGGGGTTGCAACTAATGAAAAACTGTTTTTT.

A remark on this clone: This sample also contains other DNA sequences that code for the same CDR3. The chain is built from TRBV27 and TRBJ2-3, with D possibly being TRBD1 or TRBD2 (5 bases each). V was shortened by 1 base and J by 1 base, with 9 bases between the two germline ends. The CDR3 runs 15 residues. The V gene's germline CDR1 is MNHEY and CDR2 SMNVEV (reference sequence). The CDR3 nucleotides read TGTGCCAGCAGTTTATTCCGAGGGGGCACAGATACGCAGTATTTT. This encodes CASSLFRGGTDTQYF.

The CDR3 DNA reads as TGTGCCAGTAGATGGTCTAGCGGGAATTACGAGCAGTACTTC. Translating it yields CASRWSSGNYEQYF. The V gene is TRBV19, the J gene TRBJ2-7; 9 bases are shared with TRBD2. V dropped 6 bases and J dropped 4; count of bases not matched to a gene: 7. Germline CDR1 reads LNHDA; CDR2 reads SQIVND (reference sequence). The CDR3 is 14 residues long.

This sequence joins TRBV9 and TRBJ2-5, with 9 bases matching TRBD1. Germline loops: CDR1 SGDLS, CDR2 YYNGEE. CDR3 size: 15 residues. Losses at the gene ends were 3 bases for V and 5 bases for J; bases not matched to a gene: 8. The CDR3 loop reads CASSAGQGTSETQYF. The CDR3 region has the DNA TGTGCCAGCAGCGCGGGACAGGGAACCTCCGAGACCCAGTACTTC.

CDR3 in amino acids: CASSLGGTSGELFF. The DNA for the CDR3 is TGTGCCAGCAGCTTAGGGGGTACCTCCGGGGAGCTGTTTTTT. The rearrangement uses TRBV7-9 and TRBJ2-2; the D is unclear. Deletions cut 1 base from V and 6 bases from J, with 9 bases between. This CDR3 has 14 amino acids. Per germline, CDR1 SEHNR and CDR2 FQNEAQ (reference sequence).

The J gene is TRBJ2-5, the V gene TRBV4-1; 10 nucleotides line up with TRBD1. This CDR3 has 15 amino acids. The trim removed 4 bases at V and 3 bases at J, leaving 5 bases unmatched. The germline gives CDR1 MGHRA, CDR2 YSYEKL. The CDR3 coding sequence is TGCGCCAGCAGCCCATACGGGACAGGGGAAGAGACCCAGTACTTC. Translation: CASSPYGTGEETQYF.

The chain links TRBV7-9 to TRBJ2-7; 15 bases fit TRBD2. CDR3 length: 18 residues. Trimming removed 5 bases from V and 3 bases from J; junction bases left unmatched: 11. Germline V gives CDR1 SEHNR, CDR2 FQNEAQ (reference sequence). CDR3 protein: CASSPEGLAGGQDYEQYF. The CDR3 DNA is TGTGCCAGCAGCCCAGAGGGACTAGCGGGAGGCCAGGACTACGAGCAGTACTTC.

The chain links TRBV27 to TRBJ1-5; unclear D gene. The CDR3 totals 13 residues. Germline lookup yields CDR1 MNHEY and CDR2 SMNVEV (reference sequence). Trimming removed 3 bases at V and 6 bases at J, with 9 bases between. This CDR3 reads CASSFGYGQPQHF. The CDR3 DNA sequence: TGTGCCAGCAGTTTCGGGTATGGTCAGCCCCAGCATTTT.

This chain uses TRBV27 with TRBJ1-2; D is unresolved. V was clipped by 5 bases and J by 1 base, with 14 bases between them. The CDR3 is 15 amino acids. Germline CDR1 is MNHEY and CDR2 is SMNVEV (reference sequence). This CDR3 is CASSQSPNLNYGYTF. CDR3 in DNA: TGTGCCAGCAGTCAGTCACCGAATCTTAACTATGGCTACACCTTC.

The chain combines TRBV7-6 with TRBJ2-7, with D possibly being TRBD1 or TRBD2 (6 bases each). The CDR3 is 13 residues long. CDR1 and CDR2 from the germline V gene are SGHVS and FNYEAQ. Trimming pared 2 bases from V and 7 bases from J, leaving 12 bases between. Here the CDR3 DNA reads TGTGCCAGCAGCTTAACGGGGGCCAGGGAGCAGTACTTC. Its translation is CASSLTGAREQYF.

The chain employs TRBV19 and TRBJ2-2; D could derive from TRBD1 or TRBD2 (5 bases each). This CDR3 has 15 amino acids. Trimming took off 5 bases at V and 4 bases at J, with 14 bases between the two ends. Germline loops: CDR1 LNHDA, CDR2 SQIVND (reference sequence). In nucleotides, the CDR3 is TGTGCCAGTAGTGATCTGGGGGTGAGCACCGGGGAGCTGTTTTTT. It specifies CASSDLGVSTGELFF.

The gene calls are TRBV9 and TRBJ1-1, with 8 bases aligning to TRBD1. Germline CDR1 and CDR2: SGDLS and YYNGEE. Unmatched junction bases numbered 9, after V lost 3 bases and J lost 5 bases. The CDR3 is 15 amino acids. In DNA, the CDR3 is TGTGCCAGCAGCGCCGACAGGGGCAGGATGACTGAAGCTTTCTTT. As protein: CASSADRGRMTEAFF. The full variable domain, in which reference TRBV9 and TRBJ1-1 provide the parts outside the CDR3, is DSGVTQTPKHLITATGQRVTLRCSPRSGDLSVYWYQQSLDQGLQFLIQYYNGEERAKGNILERFSAQQFPDLHSELNLSSLELGDSALYFCASSADRGRMTEAFFGQGTRLTVV.

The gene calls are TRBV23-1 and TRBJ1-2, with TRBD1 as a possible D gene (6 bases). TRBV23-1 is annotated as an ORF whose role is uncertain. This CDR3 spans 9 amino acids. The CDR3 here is CAGGRSYTF. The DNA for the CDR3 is TGCGCGGGGGGCCGCAGCTACACCTTC.